This T cell receptor (beta chain) was identified during a study of radiotherapy plus CTLA-4 blockade in lung cancer. The assay was immunoSEQ multiplex PCR, and TCRdb's table has in-frame clones only and misses some. The sample shows roughly 46,000 clones, roughly four fifths of them seen only once. With regard to this clone: Its matching antigen is unknown.

Study results and limitations: Radiotherapy plus ipilimumab was followed by expansion in blood of tumor-derived TCR clones.

The ends were cut back, 3 bases at V and 0 bases at J, with 11 bases in the middle. Germline V gives CDR1 MGHDK, CDR2 SYGVNS. This CDR3 comprises 16 residues. The specimen comprised peripheral blood, sampled from a patient treated with radiotherapy plus ipilimumab. J is TRBJ1-4 and V is TRBV25-1; D may be TRBD1 (5 bases). This clonotype was sampled from a human donor with non-small cell lung cancer who had stable disease on radiotherapy plus ipilimumab. CDR3 in DNA: TGTGCCAGCAGTGAGGGCAGGGTTGCAACTAATGAAAAACTGTTTTTT. This gives the protein CASSEGRVATNEKLFF.